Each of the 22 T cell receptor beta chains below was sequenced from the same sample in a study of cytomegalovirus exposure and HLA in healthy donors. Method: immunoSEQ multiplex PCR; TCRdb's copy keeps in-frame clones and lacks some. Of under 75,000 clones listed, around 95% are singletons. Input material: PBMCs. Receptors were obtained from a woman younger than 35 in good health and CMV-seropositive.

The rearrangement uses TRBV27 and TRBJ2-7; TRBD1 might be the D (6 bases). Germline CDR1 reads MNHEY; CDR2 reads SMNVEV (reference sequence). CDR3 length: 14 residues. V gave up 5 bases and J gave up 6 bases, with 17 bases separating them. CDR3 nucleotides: TGTGCCAGCAGTACCCGGTCTAGGGGGTTCGAGCAGTACTTC. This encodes CASSTRSRGFEQYF.

CDR3: CASSLSGAEQYF. In DNA form, the CDR3 reads TGTGCCAGCAGCTTGTCAGGGGCCGAGCAGTACTTC. V gene TRBV5-5 combines with J gene TRBJ2-7, with D possibly TRBD1 on 6 matching bases. Germline CDR1 reads SGHKS; CDR2 reads YYEKEE (reference sequence). Trimming took off 1 base at V and 6 bases at J, with 8 bases between the two ends. The CDR3 contains 12 residues.

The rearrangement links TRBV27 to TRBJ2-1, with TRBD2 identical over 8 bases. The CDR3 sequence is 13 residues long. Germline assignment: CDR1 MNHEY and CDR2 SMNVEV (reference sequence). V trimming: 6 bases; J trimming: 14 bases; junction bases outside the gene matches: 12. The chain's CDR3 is CASRLFTGTSKFF. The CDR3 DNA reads TGTGCCAGCAGACTCTTCACCGGGACTAGTAAGTTCTTC.

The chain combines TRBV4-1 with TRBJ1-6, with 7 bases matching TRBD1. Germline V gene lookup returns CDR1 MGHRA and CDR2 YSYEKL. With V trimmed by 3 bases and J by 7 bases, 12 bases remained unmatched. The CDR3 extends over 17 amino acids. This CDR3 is CASSQGPTRGRNSPLHF. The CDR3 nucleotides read TGCGCCAGCAGCCAGGGGCCGACCAGGGGGAGGAATTCACCCCTCCACTTT.

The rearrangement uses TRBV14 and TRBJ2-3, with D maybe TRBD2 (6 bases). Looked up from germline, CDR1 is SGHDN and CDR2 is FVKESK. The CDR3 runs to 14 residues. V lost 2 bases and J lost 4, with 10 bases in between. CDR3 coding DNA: TGTGCCAGCAGCCAAACCACTAGCTCAGATACGCAGTATTTT. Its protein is CASSQTTSSDTQYF.

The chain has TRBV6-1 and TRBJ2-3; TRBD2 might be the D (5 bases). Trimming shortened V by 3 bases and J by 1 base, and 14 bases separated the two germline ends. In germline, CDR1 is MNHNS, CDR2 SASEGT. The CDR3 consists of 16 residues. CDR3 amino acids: CASSDVGGRGTDTQYF. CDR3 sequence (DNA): TGTGCCAGCAGTGATGTCGGCGGGCGGGGCACAGATACGCAGTATTTT.

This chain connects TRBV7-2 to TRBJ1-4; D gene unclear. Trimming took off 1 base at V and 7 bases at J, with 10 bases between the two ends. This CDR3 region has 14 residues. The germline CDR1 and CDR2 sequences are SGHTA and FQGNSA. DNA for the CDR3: TGTGCCAGCAGCTTAGGAAGTAACGGTGAAAAACTGTTTTTT. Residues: CASSLGSNGEKLFF.

Here the CDR3 DNA reads TGTGCCAGCAGTGATAGCATTCAGTACTTC. Translation gives CASSDSIQYF. The chain links TRBV2 to TRBJ2-4; no clear D gene. The CDR3 has 10 residues. Trimming took off 3 bases at V and 9 bases at J, with 3 bases between the two ends. The germline V gene encodes CDR1 SNHLY and CDR2 FYNNEI.

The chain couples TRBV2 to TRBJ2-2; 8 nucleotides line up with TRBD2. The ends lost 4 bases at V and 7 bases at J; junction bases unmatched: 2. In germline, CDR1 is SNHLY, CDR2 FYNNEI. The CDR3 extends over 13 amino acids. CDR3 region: CASSVSGDGELFF. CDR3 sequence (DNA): TGTGCCAGCAGTGTTAGCGGGGACGGGGAGCTGTTTTTT.

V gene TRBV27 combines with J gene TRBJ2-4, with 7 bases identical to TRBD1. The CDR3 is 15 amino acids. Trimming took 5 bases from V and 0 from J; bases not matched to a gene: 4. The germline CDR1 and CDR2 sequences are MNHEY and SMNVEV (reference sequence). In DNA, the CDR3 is TGTGCCAGCAGTACAGGGGCTCTAGCCAAAAACATTCAGTACTTC. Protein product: CASSTGALAKNIQYF.

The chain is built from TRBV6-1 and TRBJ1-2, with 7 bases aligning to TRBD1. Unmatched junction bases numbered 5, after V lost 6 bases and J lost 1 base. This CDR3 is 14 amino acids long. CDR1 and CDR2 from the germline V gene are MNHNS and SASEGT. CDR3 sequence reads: CASRDRVLNYGYTF. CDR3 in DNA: TGTGCCAGCAGAGACAGGGTCCTTAACTATGGCTACACCTTC.

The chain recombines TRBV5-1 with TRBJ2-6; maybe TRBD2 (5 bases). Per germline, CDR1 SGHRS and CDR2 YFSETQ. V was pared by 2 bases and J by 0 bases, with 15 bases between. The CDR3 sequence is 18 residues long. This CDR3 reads CASSFRREPISGANVLTF. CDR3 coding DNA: TGCGCCAGCAGCTTTAGAAGGGAGCCCATCTCTGGGGCCAACGTCCTGACTTTC.

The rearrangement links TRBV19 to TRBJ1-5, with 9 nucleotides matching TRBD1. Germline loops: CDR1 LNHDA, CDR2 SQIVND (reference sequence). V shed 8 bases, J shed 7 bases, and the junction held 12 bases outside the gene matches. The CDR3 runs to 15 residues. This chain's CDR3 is CASGGGRDRAQPQHF. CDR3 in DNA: TGTGCCAGTGGTGGGGGCCGGGACAGGGCCCAGCCCCAGCATTTT.

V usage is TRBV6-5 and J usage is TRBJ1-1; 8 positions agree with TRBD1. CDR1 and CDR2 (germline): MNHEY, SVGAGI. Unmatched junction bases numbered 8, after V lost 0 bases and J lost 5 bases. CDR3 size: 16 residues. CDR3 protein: CASSYSARGRGTEAFF. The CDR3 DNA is TGTGCCAGCAGTTACTCGGCCAGGGGGCGAGGAACTGAAGCTTTCTTT.

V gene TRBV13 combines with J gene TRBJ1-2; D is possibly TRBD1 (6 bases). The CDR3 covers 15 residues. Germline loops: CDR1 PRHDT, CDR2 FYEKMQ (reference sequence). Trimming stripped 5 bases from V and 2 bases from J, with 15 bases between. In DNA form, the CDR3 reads TGTGCCAGCAGCCCAACTGGACAGTCAAACTATGGCTACACCTTC. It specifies CASSPTGQSNYGYTF.

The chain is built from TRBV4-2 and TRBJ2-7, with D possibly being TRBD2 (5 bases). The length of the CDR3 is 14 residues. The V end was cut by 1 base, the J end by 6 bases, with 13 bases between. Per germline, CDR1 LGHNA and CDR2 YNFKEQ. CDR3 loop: CASSQVEAPGEQYF. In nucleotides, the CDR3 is TGTGCCAGCAGCCAAGTGGAGGCTCCTGGCGAGCAGTACTTC.

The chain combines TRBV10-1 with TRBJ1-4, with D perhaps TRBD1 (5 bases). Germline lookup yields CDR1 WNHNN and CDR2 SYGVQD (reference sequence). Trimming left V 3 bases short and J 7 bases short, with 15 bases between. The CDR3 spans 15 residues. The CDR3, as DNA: TGCGCCAGCAGTGATGAGTGGCAGGGTCGTGAAAAACTGTTTTTT. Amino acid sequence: CASSDEWQGREKLFF.

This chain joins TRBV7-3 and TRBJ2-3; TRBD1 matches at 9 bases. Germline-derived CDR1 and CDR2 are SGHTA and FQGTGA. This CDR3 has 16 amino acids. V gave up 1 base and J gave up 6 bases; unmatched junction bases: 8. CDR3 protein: CASSLNPIGTGDTQYF. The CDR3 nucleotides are TGTGCCAGCAGCTTAAATCCCATTGGGACAGGGGATACGCAGTATTTT.

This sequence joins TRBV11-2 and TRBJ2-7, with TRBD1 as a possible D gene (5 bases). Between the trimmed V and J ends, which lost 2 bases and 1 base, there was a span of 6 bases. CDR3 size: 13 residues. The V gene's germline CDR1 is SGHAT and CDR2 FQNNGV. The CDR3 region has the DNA TGTGCCAGCAGCTTATCAGGGTCCTACGAGCAGTACTTC. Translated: CASSLSGSYEQYF. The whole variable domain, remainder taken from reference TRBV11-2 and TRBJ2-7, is EAGVAQSPRYKIIEKRQSVAFWCNPISGHATLYWYQQILGQGPKLLIQFQNNGVVDDSQLPKDRFSAERLKGVDSTLKIQPAKLEDSAVYLCASSLSGSYEQYFGPGTRLTVT.

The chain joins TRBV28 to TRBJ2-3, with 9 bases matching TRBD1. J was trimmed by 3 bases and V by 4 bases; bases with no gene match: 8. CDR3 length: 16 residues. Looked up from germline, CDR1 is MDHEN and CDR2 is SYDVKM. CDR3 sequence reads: CASSSRQGGFTDTQYF. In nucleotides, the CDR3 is TGTGCCAGCAGTTCTCGACAGGGGGGTTTTACAGATACGCAGTATTTT.

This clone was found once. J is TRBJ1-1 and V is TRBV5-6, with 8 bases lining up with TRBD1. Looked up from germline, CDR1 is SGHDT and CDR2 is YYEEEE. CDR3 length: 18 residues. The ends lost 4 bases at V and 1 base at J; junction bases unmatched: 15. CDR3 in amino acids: CASSPLTGALFSNTEAFF. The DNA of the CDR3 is TGTGCCAGCAGCCCACTGACAGGGGCCCTATTCTCGAACACTGAAGCTTTCTTT.

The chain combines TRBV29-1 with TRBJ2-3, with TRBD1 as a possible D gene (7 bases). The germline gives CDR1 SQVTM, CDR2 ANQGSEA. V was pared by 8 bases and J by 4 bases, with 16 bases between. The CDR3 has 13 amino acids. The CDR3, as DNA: TGCAGCACCGAGGAGGGGGCCGCAGATACGCAGTATTTT. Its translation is CSTEEGAADTQYF.